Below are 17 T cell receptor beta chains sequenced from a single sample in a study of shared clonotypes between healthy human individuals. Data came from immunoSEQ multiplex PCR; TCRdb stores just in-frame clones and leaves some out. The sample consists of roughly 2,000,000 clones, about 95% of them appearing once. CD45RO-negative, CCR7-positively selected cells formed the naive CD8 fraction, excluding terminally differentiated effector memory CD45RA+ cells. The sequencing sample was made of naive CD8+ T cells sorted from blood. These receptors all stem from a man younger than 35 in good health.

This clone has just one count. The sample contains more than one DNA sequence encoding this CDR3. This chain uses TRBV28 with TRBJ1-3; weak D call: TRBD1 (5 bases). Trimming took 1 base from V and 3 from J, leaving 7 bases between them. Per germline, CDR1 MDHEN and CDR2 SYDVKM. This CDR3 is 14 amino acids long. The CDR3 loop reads CASSLFDSGNTIYF. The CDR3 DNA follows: TGTGCCAGCAGTTTATTTGACAGTGGAAACACCATATATTTT.

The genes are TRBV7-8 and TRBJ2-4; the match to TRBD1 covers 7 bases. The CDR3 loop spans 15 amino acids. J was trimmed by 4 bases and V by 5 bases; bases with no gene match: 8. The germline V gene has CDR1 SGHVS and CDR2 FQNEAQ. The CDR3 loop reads CASSPTTGNKNIQYF. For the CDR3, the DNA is TGTGCCAGCAGCCCAACGACAGGGAATAAAAACATTCAGTACTTC.

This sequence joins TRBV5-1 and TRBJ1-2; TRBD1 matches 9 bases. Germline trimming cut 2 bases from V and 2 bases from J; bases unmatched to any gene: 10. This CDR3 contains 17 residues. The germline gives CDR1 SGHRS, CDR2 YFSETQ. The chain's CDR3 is CASSFLGGTGPNYGYTF. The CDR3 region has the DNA TGCGCCAGCAGCTTCCTTGGAGGGACAGGGCCCAACTATGGCTACACCTTC.

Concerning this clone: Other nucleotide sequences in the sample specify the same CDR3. In DNA, the CDR3 is TGTGCCAGCAGCTTGGAGGGACCGAACACTGAAGCTTTCTTT. Its translation: CASSLEGPNTEAFF. The chain couples TRBV5-4 to TRBJ1-1; D possibly corresponds to TRBD1 (5 bases). Per the germline V gene, CDR1 is SGHNT and CDR2 is YYREEE (reference sequence). The CDR3 consists of 14 residues. V was pared by 0 bases and J by 1 base, with 7 bases between.

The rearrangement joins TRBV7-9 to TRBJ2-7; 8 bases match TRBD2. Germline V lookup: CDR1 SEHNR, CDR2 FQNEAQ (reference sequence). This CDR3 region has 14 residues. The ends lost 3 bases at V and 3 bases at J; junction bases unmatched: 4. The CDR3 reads CASSFSGSLYEQYF. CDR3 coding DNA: TGTGCCAGCAGCTTCAGCGGGAGCCTCTACGAGCAGTACTTC.

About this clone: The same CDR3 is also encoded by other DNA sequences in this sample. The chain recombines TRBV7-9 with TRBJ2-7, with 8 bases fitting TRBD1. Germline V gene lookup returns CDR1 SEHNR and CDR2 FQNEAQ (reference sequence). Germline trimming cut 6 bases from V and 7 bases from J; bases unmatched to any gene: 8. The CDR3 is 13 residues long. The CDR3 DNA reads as TGTGCCAGCAGTCCTGACAGGGGAGGTGAGCAGTACTTC. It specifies CASSPDRGGEQYF.

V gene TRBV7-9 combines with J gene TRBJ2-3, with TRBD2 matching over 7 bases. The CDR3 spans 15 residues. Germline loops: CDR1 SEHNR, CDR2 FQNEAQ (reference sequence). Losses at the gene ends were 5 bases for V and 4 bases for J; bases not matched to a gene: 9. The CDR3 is CASSPTWGGPDTQYF. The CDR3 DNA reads TGTGCCAGCAGCCCTACGTGGGGGGGACCAGATACGCAGTATTTT.

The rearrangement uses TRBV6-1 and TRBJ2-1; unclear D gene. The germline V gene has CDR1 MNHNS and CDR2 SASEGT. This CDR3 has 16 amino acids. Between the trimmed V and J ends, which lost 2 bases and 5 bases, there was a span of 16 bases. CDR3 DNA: TGTGCCAGCAGTGAATATGTGGTAATGGAAAACAATGAGCAGTTCTTC. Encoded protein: CASSEYVVMENNEQFF.

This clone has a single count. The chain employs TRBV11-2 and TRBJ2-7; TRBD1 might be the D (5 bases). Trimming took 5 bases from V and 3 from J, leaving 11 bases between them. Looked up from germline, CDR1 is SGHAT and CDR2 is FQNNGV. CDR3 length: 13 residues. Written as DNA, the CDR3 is TGTGCCAGCAGCCCGGACACTCTCTACGAGCAGTACTTC. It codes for CASSPDTLYEQYF.

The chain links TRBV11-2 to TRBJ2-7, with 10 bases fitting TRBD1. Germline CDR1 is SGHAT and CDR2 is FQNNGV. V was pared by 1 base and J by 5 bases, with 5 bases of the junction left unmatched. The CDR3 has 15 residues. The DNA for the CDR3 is TGTGCCAGCAGCTTAGCAAGGGACAGGGGCAACGAGCAGTACTTC. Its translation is CASSLARDRGNEQYF.

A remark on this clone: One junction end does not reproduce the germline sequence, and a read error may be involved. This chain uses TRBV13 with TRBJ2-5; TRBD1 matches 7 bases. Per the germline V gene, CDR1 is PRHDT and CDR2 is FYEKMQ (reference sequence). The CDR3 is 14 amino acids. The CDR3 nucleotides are TGTGCCAGCCGCTACGGGACAGACCAGGAGACCCAGTACTTC. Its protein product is CASRYGTDQETQYF.

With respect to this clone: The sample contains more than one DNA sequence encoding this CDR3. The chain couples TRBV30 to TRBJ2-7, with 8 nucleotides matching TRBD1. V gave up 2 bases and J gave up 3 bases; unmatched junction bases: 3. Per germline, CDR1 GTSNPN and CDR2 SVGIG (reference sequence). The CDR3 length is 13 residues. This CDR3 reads CAWSIGQGYEQYF. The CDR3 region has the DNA TGTGCCTGGAGTATAGGACAGGGCTACGAGCAGTACTTC.

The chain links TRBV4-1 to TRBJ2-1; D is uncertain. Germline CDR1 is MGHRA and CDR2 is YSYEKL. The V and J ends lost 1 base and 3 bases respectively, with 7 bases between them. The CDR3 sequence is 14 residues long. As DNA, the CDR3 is TGCGCCAGCAGCCAAGTCCGCAGCTACAATGAGCAGTTCTTC. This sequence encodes CASSQVRSYNEQFF.

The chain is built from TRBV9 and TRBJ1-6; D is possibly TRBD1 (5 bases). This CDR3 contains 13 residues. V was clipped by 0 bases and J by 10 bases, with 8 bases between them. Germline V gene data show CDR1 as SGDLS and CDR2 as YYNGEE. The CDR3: CASSVGGTSPLHF. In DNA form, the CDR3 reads TGTGCCAGCAGCGTAGGAGGGACCTCACCCCTCCACTTT.

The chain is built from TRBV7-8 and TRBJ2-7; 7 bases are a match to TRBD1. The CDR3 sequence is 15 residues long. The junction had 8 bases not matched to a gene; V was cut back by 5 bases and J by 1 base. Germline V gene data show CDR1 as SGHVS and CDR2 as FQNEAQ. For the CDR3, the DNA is TGTGCCAGCAGCCAAACTAGACAGGGTTCCTACGAGCAGTACTTC. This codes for CASSQTRQGSYEQYF.

The CDR3 protein is CASSQDSGLAGWVGELFF. In DNA form, the CDR3 reads TGCGCCAGCAGCCAAGATTCCGGACTAGCGGGTTGGGTCGGGGAGCTGTTTTTT. This chain connects TRBV4-1 to TRBJ2-2, with 11 bases matching TRBD2. The CDR3 runs to 18 residues. The germline V gene has CDR1 MGHRA and CDR2 YSYEKL. V trimming: 0 bases; J trimming: 7 bases; junction bases outside the gene matches: 10.

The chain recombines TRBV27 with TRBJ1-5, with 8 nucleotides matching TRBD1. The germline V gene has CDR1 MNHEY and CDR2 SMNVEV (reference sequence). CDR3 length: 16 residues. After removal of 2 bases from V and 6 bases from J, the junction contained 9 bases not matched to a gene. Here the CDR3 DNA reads TGTGCCAGCAGTTTAATCTCCTCAGGGGGCCTTCAGCCCCAGCATTTT. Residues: CASSLISSGGLQPQHF.